The 25 T cell receptor beta chains presented below share a single source sample, sequenced in a study of T cell responses to AZD1222 COVID-19 vaccine. Sequencing used immunoSEQ multiplex PCR; TCRdb keeps in-frame clones, though not all of them. The table shows approximately 150,000 clones, with 89% occurring only once. Specimen: peripheral blood, collected 28 days after the second AZD1222 dose. These TCRs come from an adult who received the AZD1222 COVID-19 vaccine.

The gene calls are TRBV21-1 and TRBJ2-1; the tabulated D call, TRBD2, remains unverified against the DNA. TRBV21-1 corresponds to a pseudogene. CDR3 length equals 17 residues. In nucleotides, the CDR3 is TGTGCCAGCAGCCGCGCCCCAGCGAGCCCGTCGGGCAATGAGCAGTTCTTC. This encodes CASSRAPASPSGNEQFF.

Here the CDR3 DNA reads TGTGCCAGCAGCAGTTTCGGGGCTGGGGCCTACAATGAGCAGTTCTTC. Translating it yields CASSSFGAGAYNEQFF. V gene TRBV7-9 combines with J gene TRBJ2-1; D may correspond to TRBD1 or TRBD2 (5 bases each). This CDR3 contains 16 residues. Germline V gene sequence: CDR1 SEHNR, CDR2 FQNEAQ (reference sequence). The germline V and J ends were trimmed by 5 bases and 2 bases, with 16 bases remaining between them.

The V gene is TRBV12-3 or TRBV12-4, the J gene TRBJ2-2, with D tentatively TRBD2 (6 bases). The CDR3 contains 12 residues. The V end lost 4 bases, the J end lost 6 bases, and 6 bases lay between the germline ends. CDR3 protein: CASSWGAGELFF. The CDR3 nucleotides are TGTGCCAGCAGTTGGGGGGCCGGGGAGCTGTTTTTT.

The rearrangement joins TRBV4-2 to TRBJ2-1, with no clear D. This CDR3 comprises 13 residues. The V and J ends lost 0 bases and 8 bases respectively, with 8 bases between them. Per the germline V gene, CDR1 is LGHNA and CDR2 is YNFKEQ. The CDR3 loop is CASSQDSQYEQFF. The DNA for the CDR3 is TGTGCCAGCAGCCAAGATAGCCAGTATGAGCAGTTCTTC.

The chain uses TRBV27 and TRBJ1-6; TRBD1 matches 10 bases. The germline gives CDR1 MNHEY, CDR2 SMNVEV (reference sequence). Trimming took 5 bases from V and 9 from J; bases not matched to a gene: 4. The CDR3 covers 14 residues. The CDR3 DNA reads TGTGCCAGCAGTCCGGGACAGGGGTTTTCACCCCTCCACTTT. Translating gives CASSPGQGFSPLHF.

The chain couples TRBV7-2 to TRBJ1-1; D is unresolved. Trimming took 1 base from V and 10 from J, leaving 10 bases between them. Germline CDR1 and CDR2: SGHTA and FQGNSA. The CDR3 consists of 12 residues. The CDR3 protein is CASSLGPLGAFF. CDR3 DNA sequence: TGTGCCAGCAGCTTAGGCCCCTTAGGAGCTTTCTTT.

The chain combines TRBV6-2 or TRBV6-3 with TRBJ2-7; TRBD2 aligns across 9 bases. The CDR3 contains 16 residues. V was pared by 2 bases and J by 3 bases, with 8 bases of the junction left unmatched. The germline gives CDR1 MNHEY, CDR2 SVGEGT. In DNA, the CDR3 is TGTGCCAGCAGTTACGAGATACTAGCGGGCAACTACGAGCAGTACTTC. Translated, it gives CASSYEILAGNYEQYF.

The CDR3 spells CASSKKGTSESSYNEQFF. CDR3 nucleotide sequence: TGTGCCAGCAGCAAAAAAGGGACTAGCGAAAGCTCCTACAATGAGCAGTTCTTC. This chain connects TRBV21-1 to TRBJ2-1; the DNA was not used to check the table's D call, TRBD2. TRBV21-1 is described as a pseudogene. CDR3 length: 18 residues.

The chain is built from TRBV28 and TRBJ1-5; D call uncertain. The CDR3 sequence is 16 residues long. The V end lost 7 bases, the J end lost 0 bases, and 16 bases lay between the germline ends. Germline-derived CDR1 and CDR2 are MDHEN and SYDVKM. This chain's CDR3 is CASIPGGWDSNQPQHF. CDR3 coding DNA: TGTGCCAGCATCCCGGGAGGGTGGGATAGCAATCAGCCCCAGCATTTT. The full variable domain, rest sourced from reference TRBV28 and TRBJ1-5, is DVKVTQSSRYLVKRTGEKVFLECVQDMDHENMFWYRQDPGLGLRLIYFSYDVKMKEKGDIPEGYSVSREKKERFSLILESASTNQTSMYLCASIPGGWDSNQPQHFGDGTRLSIL.

The DNA of the CDR3 is TGTGCCAGCTCATGGGACACCAGCTCTGGAAACACCATATATTTT. The encoded protein is CASSWDTSSGNTIYF. The gene calls are TRBV18 and TRBJ1-3; possible D gene TRBD1, 6 bases. The V gene lost 5 bases and the J gene lost 0 bases, with 11 bases spanning the gap. CDR3 length: 15 residues. Germline assignment: CDR1 KGHSH and CDR2 LQKENI.

The CDR3 loop is CASSPKGTSGSWAEQFF. The CDR3 nucleotides read TGTGCCAGCAGCCCAAAAGGGACTAGCGGGAGTTGGGCTGAGCAGTTCTTC. The chain links TRBV7-9 to TRBJ2-1, with 14 bases identical to TRBD2. The V segment lost 5 bases and the J segment 9 bases; nucleotides outside the gene matches: 12. Germline lookup yields CDR1 SEHNR and CDR2 FQNEAQ (reference sequence). This CDR3 is 17 amino acids long.

This rearrangement joins TRBV25-1 to TRBJ2-3; D perhaps matches TRBD1 (5 bases). Trimming stripped 0 bases from V and 3 bases from J, with 13 bases between. Per germline, CDR1 MGHDK and CDR2 SYGVNS. The CDR3 runs to 16 residues. The CDR3 nucleotides read TGTGCCAGCAGTGAATACGGGTGGGGCGGTACAGATACGCAGTATTTT. Protein sequence: CASSEYGWGGTDTQYF.

The chain is built from TRBV7-2 and TRBJ2-3, with a possible D match to TRBD2 (6 bases). Trimming took off 5 bases at V and 6 bases at J, with 30 bases between the two ends. The V gene's germline CDR1 is SGHTA and CDR2 FQGNSA. The CDR3 has 19 residues. In DNA form, the CDR3 reads TGTGCCAGCAGCGTACGCTACCGGGACTGGGCCTCGTTCCGGGATACGCAGTATTTT. This encodes CASSVRYRDWASFRDTQYF. The full variable domain, with the rest looked up from reference TRBV7-2 and TRBJ2-3, is GAGVSQSPSNKVTEKGKDVELRCDPISGHTALYWYRQSLGQGLEFLIYFQGNSAPDKSGLPSDRFSAERTGGSVSTLTIQRTQQEDSAVYLCASSVRYRDWASFRDTQYFGPGTRLTVL.

The chain couples TRBV5-1 to TRBJ2-2; no reliable D call. The CDR3 totals 13 residues. Germline-derived CDR1 and CDR2 are SGHRS and YFSETQ. The ends were cut back, 0 bases at V and 5 bases at J, with 5 bases in the middle. CDR3 region: CASSLVGTGELFF. Here the CDR3 DNA reads TGCGCCAGCAGCTTGGTAGGGACCGGGGAGCTGTTTTTT.

For this clone: Additional DNA sequences in this sample encode the identical CDR3. The chain links TRBV2 to TRBJ2-7; D is tentatively TRBD1 or TRBD2 (5 bases each). CDR3 size: 13 residues. Germline assignment: CDR1 SNHLY and CDR2 FYNNEI. The ends were cut back, 2 bases at V and 7 bases at J, with 12 bases in the middle. The CDR3 bases are TGTGCCAGCAGTGAATGGGGACCCTTAGAGCAGTACTTC. Its translation is CASSEWGPLEQYF.

V is TRBV5-1 and J is TRBJ2-3, with 8 bases lining up with TRBD1. Germline V CDR1 and CDR2: SGHRS, YFSETQ. Unmatched junction bases numbered 3, after V lost 0 bases and J lost 3 bases. This CDR3 has 15 residues. As DNA, the CDR3 is TGCGCCAGCAGCTTGGGTTGGACAGGGACAGATACGCAGTATTTT. Protein product: CASSLGWTGTDTQYF.

The chain employs TRBV3-1 (or the pseudogene TRBV3-2) and TRBJ2-7; D gene uncertain. Germline V gene lookup returns CDR1 LGHDT and CDR2 YNNKEL (reference sequence). The CDR3 sequence is 11 residues long. V lost 0 bases and J lost 3, with 0 bases in between. For the CDR3, the DNA is TGTGCCAGCAGCCAAGACTACGAGCAGTACTTC. Translating gives CASSQDYEQYF.

The chain links TRBV18 to TRBJ2-1, with D perhaps assigned TRBD1 or TRBD2 (5 bases each). Germline values: CDR1 KGHSH, CDR2 LQKENI. Trimming removed 8 bases from V and 2 bases from J, with 16 bases in between. The CDR3 sequence is 15 residues long. The CDR3 reads CASQLGDVPYNEQFF. The CDR3 DNA reads TGTGCCAGCCAACTGGGGGACGTACCCTACAATGAGCAGTTCTTC.

The V and J genes are TRBV29-1 and TRBJ1-2; tentatively, D is TRBD1 (5 bases). Trimming took off 4 bases at V and 3 bases at J, with 9 bases between the two ends. Looked up from germline, CDR1 is SQVTM and CDR2 is ANQGSEA. There are 12 residues in the CDR3. The CDR3: CSVGAGDYGYTF. The CDR3 nucleotides are TGCAGCGTTGGTGCGGGGGACTATGGCTACACCTTC.

The chain links TRBV19 to TRBJ1-1, with TRBD1 matching over 7 bases. CDR3 length: 14 amino acids. With 4 bases clipped from V and 2 bases from J, the junction kept 4 bases outside the gene matches. Germline V gene data show CDR1 as LNHDA and CDR2 as SQIVND (reference sequence). The CDR3 DNA is TGTGCCAGTAGTAGCGGACAGGCTAACACTGAAGCTTTCTTT. Translated: CASSSGQANTEAFF.

The chain uses TRBV11-2 and TRBJ1-3; D remains ambiguous. Germline V gives CDR1 SGHAT, CDR2 FQNNGV. The length of the CDR3 is 16 residues. With 0 bases removed from V and 0 bases from J, the gap between germline ends came to 9 bases. Written as DNA, the CDR3 is TGTGCCAGCAGCTTAGATCTTGGCTTCTCTGGAAACACCATATATTTT. Its protein product is CASSLDLGFSGNTIYF.

V usage is TRBV6-5 and J usage is TRBJ1-4; D might be TRBD1 (5 bases). The V and J ends lost 2 bases and 8 bases respectively, with 18 bases between them. The CDR3 has 16 residues. Germline CDR1 and CDR2: MNHEY and SVGAGI. The CDR3 region has the DNA TGTGCCAGCAGTTACACACATTCAACAGGAACAGAAAAACTGTTTTTT. This encodes CASSYTHSTGTEKLFF.

About this clone itself: Other DNA sequences in the same sample also yield this CDR3. The CDR3 region is CASSLLETQYF. The CDR3 nucleotides are TGTGCCAGCAGCTTACTCGAGACCCAGTACTTC. The rearrangement links TRBV7-2 to TRBJ2-5; D ambiguous. The CDR3 length is 11 residues. Per the germline V gene, CDR1 is SGHTA and CDR2 is FQGNSA. Trimming took 2 bases from V and 5 from J, leaving 3 bases between them.

The chain uses TRBV6-5 and TRBJ2-1; no firm D call. Germline V gives CDR1 MNHEY, CDR2 SVGAGI. The V and J ends lost 2 bases and 13 bases respectively, with 12 bases between them. The CDR3 contains 12 residues. In nucleotides, the CDR3 is TGTGCCAGCAGTTACCCTGGGCAGCCTCAGTTCTTC. Translated: CASSYPGQPQFF.

The chain employs TRBV6-5 and TRBJ2-7; D may be TRBD2 (6 bases). The CDR3 is 15 residues long. Germline V gene lookup returns CDR1 MNHEY and CDR2 SVGAGI. V was clipped by 6 bases and J by 3 bases, with 18 bases between them. The CDR3 DNA reads TGTGCCAGCAGACCAACCGGGACTCGGGGCTACGAGCAGTACTTC. It translates to CASRPTGTRGYEQYF.